A selection of T cell receptor beta chains follows, all from one sample in a study of PD-L1 blockade in urothelial cancer. Clones were read by immunoSEQ multiplex PCR, and TCRdb kept only the in-frame ones, dropping some. The sample shows 30,000 to 40,000 clones, roughly 87% of them seen only once. Specimen: PBMCs, collected around atezolizumab (anti-PD-L1) treatment. Source of these receptors: a man in his 70s with urothelial cancer. Each CDR3 is given with its conserved first and last residue. D genes are given only for firm matches. Part of the rows lack a size; the others show once, few, many or a class for expanded clones.

>TRBV18|-|-|14|TRBJ2-7
CASSGRGGTYEQYF
TGTGCCAGCTCAGGGAGGGGGGGCACCTACGAGCAGTACTTC
>TRBV19|-|-|16|TRBJ1-6
CASSIDRPGSASPLHF
TGTGCCAGTAGTATAGATCGTCCAGGGTCGGCATCACCCCTCCACTTT
>TRBV2|-|TRBD1|15|TRBJ1-1
CASKGQVVIYTEAFF
TGTGCCAGCAAGGGACAGGTGGTGATCTACACTGAAGCTTTCTTT
>TRBV28|-|TRBD1|17|TRBJ1-5
CASSPDRGGYSNQPQHF
TGTGCCAGCAGCCCGGACAGGGGAGGATATAGCAATCAGCCCCAGCATTTT
>TRBV4-1|-|-|16|TRBJ2-7
CASSLGWDTHSYEQYF
TGCGCCAGCAGCCTAGGGTGGGACACGCACTCCTACGAGCAGTACTTC
>TRBV5-4|-|TRBD1|16|TRBJ2-2
CASSLGGTGYSGELFF
TGTGCCAGCAGCCTGGGGGGGACAGGGTATTCCGGGGAGCTGTTTTTT
>TRBV19|-|-|15|TRBJ2-3
CASSMVWASTDTQYF
TGTGCCAGTAGTATGGTTTGGGCTAGCACAGATACGCAGTATTTT
>TRBV7-3|few|-|15|TRBJ2-2
CASSFRSRGNGELFF
TGTGCCAGCAGCTTCAGATCCCGGGGAAACGGGGAGCTGTTTTTT
>TRBV4-1|-|TRBD2|17|TRBJ2-7
CASSQAGGGVSSYEQYF
TGCGCCAGCAGCCAAGCGGGCGGGGGTGTCAGCTCCTACGAGCAGTACTTC
>TRBV6-6|-|TRBD2|16|TRBJ2-7
CASSYGTSGRSYEQYF
TGTGCCAGCAGTTATGGCACTAGCGGGCGTTCCTACGAGCAGTACTTC
>TRBV29-1|-|-|13|TRBJ2-1
CSVDGLSYNEQFF
TGCAGCGTTGATGGGCTCTCCTACAATGAGCAGTTCTTC
>TRBV2|-|TRBD2|14|TRBJ2-3
CASRSGGATDTQYF
TGTGCCAGCAGGAGCGGGGGGGCTACAGATACGCAGTATTTT
>TRBV5-4|-|-|14|TRBJ1-4
CASSLRAGDEKLFF
TGTGCCAGCAGCTTAAGGGCCGGGGATGAAAAACTGTTTTTT
>TRBV5-1|-|-|15|TRBJ2-7
CASSIAGTSTKEQYF
TGCGCCAGCAGCATCGCCGGGACATCGACAAAGGAGCAGTACTTC
>TRBV11-2|-|-|13|TRBJ2-5
CASSLGAVDTQYF
TGTGCCAGCAGCTTGGGGGCGGTTGATACCCAGTACTTC
>TRBV6-1|-|-|13|TRBJ1-1
CASRKGKNTEAFF
TGTGCCAGCCGGAAGGGGAAGAACACTGAAGCTTTCTTT
>TRBV19|-|TRBD1|15|TRBJ2-1
CASGTGFRGRGEQFF
TGTGCCAGTGGCACGGGATTCAGGGGGCGGGGTGAGCAGTTCTTC
>TRBV6-1|once|TRBD1|17|TRBJ1-2
CASSVGQGAVISDGYTF
TGTGCCAGCAGTGTGGGACAGGGGGCAGTTATAAGTGATGGCTACACCTTC
>TRBV2|-|-|14|TRBJ1-5
CASTGLISNQPQHF
TGTGCCAGTACGGGACTGATTAGCAATCAGCCCCAGCATTTT
>TRBV12-5|-|TRBD2|20|TRBJ2-1
CASGLSSTSGGWSSYNEQFF
TGTGCTAGTGGTTTGTCGTCTACTAGCGGGGGTTGGAGCTCCTACAATGAGCAGTTCTTC
>TRBV6-1|-|-|16|TRBJ1-2
CASSEAIGVPGYGYTF
TGTGCCAGCAGTGAAGCGATCGGCGTTCCGGGCTATGGCTACACCTTC
>TRBV29-1|-|-|14|TRBJ1-5
CSVVEGGGNQPQHF
TGCAGCGTTGTCGAGGGGGGGGGAAATCAGCCCCAGCATTTT
>TRBV5-1|-|-|15|TRBJ1-6
CASSVAGTGDSPLHF
TGCGCCAGCAGCGTAGCGGGGACGGGGGATTCACCCCTCCACTTT
>TRBV7-2|-|TRBD1|15|TRBJ1-2
CASSVGQGPNYGYTF
TGTGCCAGCAGCGTGGGACAGGGGCCTAACTATGGCTACACCTTC
>TRBV7-6|-|-|15|TRBJ2-3
CASSLVGTSTDTQYF
TGTGCCAGCAGCTTAGTCGGGACAAGCACAGATACGCAGTATTTT